These 25 T cell receptor beta chains were sequenced from one sample in a study of shared clonotypes between healthy human individuals. As defined, naive CD8 cells were CD45RO-negative and positively selected for CCR7, with terminally differentiated effector memory CD45RA+ cells excluded. Sequencing was performed with immunoSEQ multiplex PCR; in TCRdb, only in-frame clones are kept and a portion is missing. The sample yields hundreds of thousands of clones, 95% seen once. Source material: naive CD8+ T cells sorted from blood. These receptor sequences come from a woman aged 25-40 years in good health.

This rearrangement joins TRBV7-6 to TRBJ1-1; D unresolved. The CDR3 length is 13 residues. V lost 1 base and J 1 base, leaving 4 bases between the germline ends. CDR1 is SGHVS, CDR2 FNYEAQ, per germline. CDR3 nucleotide sequence: TGTGCCAGCAGCTTAGAAACGAACACTGAAGCTTTCTTT. Its translation: CASSLETNTEAFF.

The chain links TRBV27 to TRBJ1-5; D may be TRBD1 (6 bases). Looked up from germline, CDR1 is MNHEY and CDR2 is SMNVEV (reference sequence). The CDR3 length is 13 residues. The V end lost 4 bases, the J end lost 4 bases, and 8 bases lay between the germline ends. CDR3 DNA: TGTGCCAGCAGTTGGGGGCCAAATCAGCCCCAGCATTTT. Amino acids: CASSWGPNQPQHF.

The chain combines TRBV6-6 with TRBJ2-7; 9 bases align to TRBD2. The CDR3 spans 13 residues. Trimming removed 6 bases from V and 4 bases from J; junction bases left unmatched: 4. Germline CDR1 is MNHNY and CDR2 is SVGAGI (reference sequence). CDR3 region: CASRFTSGYEQYF. The CDR3 DNA reads as TGTGCCAGCAGGTTTACTAGCGGGTACGAGCAGTACTTC.

This chain links TRBV7-8 with TRBJ1-5; TRBD1 is a possible D gene (5 bases). V was clipped by 1 base and J by 0 bases, with 10 bases between them. The germline gives CDR1 SGHVS, CDR2 FQNEAQ. The CDR3 loop spans 16 amino acids. The CDR3 DNA follows: TGTGCCAGCAGCTTAGTGCTAGGGGATAGCAATCAGCCCCAGCATTTT. It translates to CASSLVLGDSNQPQHF. The variable domain in full, with the rest retrieved from reference TRBV7-8 and TRBJ1-5, is GAGVSQSPRYKVAKRGQDVALRCDPISGHVSLFWYQQALGQGPEFLTYFQNEAQLDKSGLPSDRFFAERPEGSVSTLKIQRTQQEDSAVYLCASSLVLGDSNQPQHFGDGTRLSIL.

The chain links TRBV27 to TRBJ1-5; possibly TRBD1 for D (5 bases). The CDR3 length is 12 residues. Trimming pared 10 bases from V and 4 bases from J, leaving 11 bases between. CDR1 is MNHEY, CDR2 SMNVEV, per germline (reference sequence). As DNA, the CDR3 is TGTGCCACAGGGTGGGGGAATCAGCCCCAGCATTTT. Translating it yields CATGWGNQPQHF.

This chain uses TRBV19 with TRBJ1-1; the match to TRBD1 covers 8 bases. J gave up 3 bases and V 5 bases, and 8 bases lay outside the gene matches. Germline CDR1 is LNHDA and CDR2 is SQIVND (reference sequence). This CDR3 has 15 amino acids. CDR3 protein: CASSAKTGVYTEAFF. In DNA form, the CDR3 reads TGTGCCAGTAGTGCGAAGACAGGGGTATACACTGAAGCTTTCTTT.

The rearrangement uses TRBV19 and TRBJ1-2; TRBD1 agrees at 9 bases. Looked up from germline, CDR1 is LNHDA and CDR2 is SQIVND (reference sequence). The CDR3 runs 13 residues. V shed 6 bases, J shed 6 bases, and the junction held 5 bases outside the gene matches. CDR3 DNA sequence: TGTGCCAGTAGAGCCGGGACAGGGCATGGCTACACCTTC. The encoded protein is CASRAGTGHGYTF.

This rearrangement joins TRBV10-2 to TRBJ1-2; a weak D match, TRBD1 (5 bases). Germline V lookup: CDR1 WSHSY, CDR2 SAAADI. The CDR3 loop spans 16 amino acids. V shed 2 bases and J shed 0 bases, with 13 bases lying between them. CDR3 bases: TGCGCCAGCAGTGAGGTAGACAGTAGCTCTAACTATGGCTACACCTTC. Amino acids: CASSEVDSSSNYGYTF.

The chain couples TRBV5-4 to TRBJ2-7, with 11 bases matching TRBD2. CDR1 is SGHNT and CDR2 is YYREEE in the germline V gene (reference sequence). CDR3 length equals 12 residues. The ends lost 8 bases at V and 9 bases at J; junction bases unmatched: 7. CDR3 coding DNA: TGTGCCAGAGAGACTAGCGGGAAAGGGCAGTACTTC. Translation: CARETSGKGQYF.

As concerns this clone: A read error may explain this, as a much larger clone is one base away. Different DNA sequences within this sample yield the same CDR3. The chain employs TRBV5-6 and TRBJ2-7, with 11 positions matching TRBD1. CDR3 length: 14 amino acids. V shed 4 bases and J 3 bases; nucleotides not matched to a gene: 3. CDR1 is SGHDT and CDR2 is YYEEEE in the germline V gene. The CDR3 region is CASSAGTGGYEQYF. For the CDR3, the DNA is TGTGCCAGCAGCGCGGGGACAGGGGGCTACGAGCAGTACTTC.

This clone came up once. CDR3 coding DNA: TGTGCCAGCAGCTGGACTATCCCCCCCTACGAGCAGTACTTC. Translated: CASSWTIPPYEQYF. V and J are TRBV27 and TRBJ2-7, with D perhaps matching TRBD2 (6 bases). CDR1 and CDR2 from the germline V gene are MNHEY and SMNVEV (reference sequence). The CDR3 runs 14 residues. V was shortened by 6 bases and J by 2 bases, with 14 bases between the two germline ends.

This sequence joins TRBV6-5 and TRBJ2-7; TRBD2 might be the D (5 bases). Trimming left V 5 bases short and J 4 bases short, with 12 bases between. The CDR3 is made up of 13 amino acids. In germline, CDR1 is MNHEY, CDR2 SVGAGI. The CDR3 DNA sequence: TGTGCCAGCAGTCCCTTGGACTCTTACGAGCAGTACTTC. This sequence encodes CASSPLDSYEQYF.

V gene TRBV13 combines with J gene TRBJ2-7; the D gene could be TRBD1 or TRBD2 (5 bases each). CDR1 is PRHDT, CDR2 FYEKMQ, per germline (reference sequence). The V and J ends lost 2 bases and 2 bases respectively, with 7 bases between them. The CDR3 spans 13 residues. This CDR3 is CASSLWGTYEQYF. The CDR3 DNA reads TGTGCCAGCAGCTTATGGGGGACCTACGAGCAGTACTTC.

This rearrangement joins TRBV2 to TRBJ1-5, with TRBD1 matching over 11 bases. The length of the CDR3 is 15 residues. Per germline, CDR1 SNHLY and CDR2 FYNNEI. V dropped 2 bases and J dropped 6; count of bases not matched to a gene: 3. The CDR3 bases are TGTGCCAGCAGTGAATGGACAGGGGGCCTTCAGCCCCAGCATTTT. It translates to CASSEWTGGLQPQHF.

The chain links TRBV14 to TRBJ2-1; D possibly corresponds to TRBD2 (6 bases). V gave up 6 bases and J gave up 6 bases, with 24 bases separating them. The CDR3 loop spans 17 amino acids. CDR1 and CDR2 from the germline V gene are SGHDN and FVKESK. The CDR3 sequence: CASSPSQLAGISNEQFF. As DNA, the CDR3 is TGTGCCAGCAGTCCTTCCCAACTGGCGGGAATTTCCAATGAGCAGTTCTTC.

This rearrangement joins TRBV28 to TRBJ2-4, with TRBD1 as a possible D gene (5 bases). This CDR3 is 16 amino acids long. Germline CDR1 and CDR2: MDHEN and SYDVKM. V lost 7 bases and J lost 6, with 22 bases in between. In nucleotides, the CDR3 is TGTGCCAGCAATCCCCTTGGGGCGCGGCTCGGAAACATTCAGTACTTC. Its protein is CASNPLGARLGNIQYF.

The chain couples TRBV6-1 to TRBJ2-2, with 13 bases identical to TRBD2. The germline gives CDR1 MNHNS, CDR2 SASEGT. This CDR3 spans 19 amino acids. V dropped 4 bases and J dropped 1; count of bases not matched to a gene: 9. CDR3 in DNA: TGTGCCAGCAGTGGAAGCGTGGGACTAGCGGGGATGAACACCGGGGAGCTGTTTTTT. Residues: CASSGSVGLAGMNTGELFF.

This clone has a single count. V is TRBV18 and J is TRBJ1-1, with a tentative D call TRBD1 (6 bases). V lost 4 bases, J lost 3 bases, and 18 bases lay in between. CDR3 length: 16 residues. Germline lookup yields CDR1 KGHSH and CDR2 LQKENI. DNA of the CDR3: TGTGCCAGCTCACGAAGTAGGAGGGGGGTGGACACTGAAGCTTTCTTT. It is translated as CASSRSRRGVDTEAFF.

V and J are TRBV2 and TRBJ2-3; 9 bases line up with TRBD2. Germline CDR1 is SNHLY and CDR2 is FYNNEI. This CDR3 is 16 amino acids long. V trimming: 8 bases; J trimming: 2 bases; junction bases outside the gene matches: 11. The CDR3: CASDGTSNPFTDTQYF. DNA of the CDR3: TGTGCCAGCGACGGGACTAGCAATCCGTTCACAGATACGCAGTATTTT.

The chain uses TRBV7-9 and TRBJ2-1; D remains ambiguous. This CDR3 comprises 15 residues. The germline CDR1 and CDR2 sequences are SEHNR and FQNEAQ (reference sequence). Trimming stripped 4 bases from V and 7 bases from J, with 17 bases between. Written as DNA, the CDR3 is TGTGCCAGCAGCTCCGTCTGGGCGGTGGGGAATGAGCAGTTCTTC. Its protein product is CASSSVWAVGNEQFF.

The chain is built from TRBV30 and TRBJ2-1; 9 positions match TRBD2. CDR1 is GTSNPN and CDR2 is SVGIG in the germline V gene (reference sequence). V lost 5 bases, J lost 6 bases, and 11 bases stayed unmatched. The length of the CDR3 is 15 residues. The CDR3 protein is CAWDDPGLAPNEQFF. CDR3 coding DNA: TGTGCCTGGGACGACCCGGGACTAGCCCCCAATGAGCAGTTCTTC.

The rearrangement links TRBV7-9 to TRBJ1-2, with 7 nucleotides matching TRBD1. CDR1 SEHNR and CDR2 FQNEAQ come from the germline V gene (reference sequence). There are 13 residues in the CDR3. Trimming at V came to 3 bases and at J to 10 bases, leaving 8 bases not matched to a gene. The CDR3 protein is CASSFMQGGYYTF. The CDR3 DNA is TGTGCCAGCAGCTTCATGCAGGGGGGTTACTACACCTTC.

The J gene is TRBJ2-3, the V gene TRBV7-8; no definite D call. Germline V CDR1 and CDR2: SGHVS, FQNEAQ. CDR3 size: 12 residues. Trimming removed 5 bases from V and 6 bases from J, with 9 bases in between. CDR3: CASSERKDTQYF. CDR3 sequence (DNA): TGTGCCAGCAGCGAAAGAAAGGATACGCAGTATTTT.

This clone occurred once. V usage is TRBV19 and J usage is TRBJ2-1; tentative D call: TRBD1 (6 bases). The CDR3 sequence is 15 residues long. Trimming stripped 3 bases from V and 7 bases from J, with 16 bases between. CDR1 LNHDA and CDR2 SQIVND come from the germline V gene (reference sequence). CDR3 in DNA: TGTGCCAGTAGTATTCTCGCTGTAAGGGGGAATGAGCAGTTCTTC. Its protein is CASSILAVRGNEQFF. The full variable domain, its missing parts supplied by reference TRBV19 and TRBJ2-1, is DGGITQSPKYLFRKEGQNVTLSCEQNLNHDAMYWYRQDPGQGLRLIYYSQIVNDFQKGDIAEGYSVSREKKESFPLTVTSAQKNPTAFYLCASSILAVRGNEQFFGPGTRLTVL.

This clone has just a few counts. This chain joins TRBV6-5 and TRBJ2-2, with D perhaps TRBD1 (6 bases). CDR3 length equals 12 residues. CDR1 and CDR2 (germline): MNHEY, SVGAGI. Trimming cost V 8 bases and J 7 bases, with 11 bases left between them. CDR3 sequence (DNA): TGTGCCAGCGGCCAGGGGTTCGGGGAGCTGTTTTTT. This codes for CASGQGFGELFF.